Below, one TCR beta chain is given with its context. The data were obtained in a study of blood T cell repertoires in COVID-19. Study in general: The origin of the acute and convalescent COVID-19 samples was the United States, Italy and Spain.

J gave up 5 bases and V 4 bases, and 8 bases lay outside the gene matches. Germline V gives CDR1 SGHRS, CDR2 YFSETQ. The CDR3 spans 14 residues. Some clones are missing from TCRdb's copy, which holds only in-frame ones; the method was immunoSEQ multiplex PCR. The sample yields roughly 120,000 clones, just over 75% seen once. V gene TRBV5-1 combines with J gene TRBJ1-2, with TRBD1 matching 7 bases. This TCR was sampled from a woman older than 75 with acute or convalescent COVID-19. The sequenced sample consisted of peripheral blood. DNA of the CDR3: TGCGCCAGCAGCCGTATGGGGACAGATTATGGCTACACCTTC. Its protein is CASSRMGTDYGYTF. Complete variable domain (other parts from reference TRBV5-1 and TRBJ1-2): KAGVTQTPRYLIKTRGQQVTLSCSPISGHRSVSWYQQTPGQGLQFLFEYFSETQRNKGNFPGRFSGRQFSNSRSEMNVSTLELGDSALYLCASSRMGTDYGYTFGSGTRLTVV.